This TCR beta chain was identified in a study of T cells in Graves' hyperthyroidism and ophthalmopathy. Study-level information: Sampling of peripheral blood happened at initial diagnosis, prior to any treatment.

CDR3 length: 18 residues. The germline V gene encodes CDR1 MNHNS and CDR2 SASEGT. J lost 1 base, V lost 5 bases, and 9 bases had no gene match. Fresh peripheral blood, 7.5 to 10 ml of it, supplied the PBMCs. Template material for amplifying TCR beta CDR3 regions consisted of RNA transcripts. The HTBI primer set drove a first-round RT-PCR of the TCR CDR3. TCRdb independently ran MiXCR on the multiplex PCR reads; one entry per CDR3 protein. The table includes 640,000 or so distinct CDR3 sequences, roughly 14% detected once. Study-wide findings and caveats: A 13 V-J model separated ophthalmopathy from stable hyperthyroidism. Blood shared most expanded thyroid clonotypes above 0.001.

This clonotype was observed at least ten times. Its target is not known. The TCR originated in a woman between 40 and 50 years old with Graves' ophthalmopathy. Sequencing was performed on blood. V gene TRBV6-1 combines with J gene TRBJ2-6; 9 bases are a match to TRBD1. The CDR3 nucleotides are TGTGCCAGCAGTCAAAGGCCGGGACAGGGATCTGGGGCCAACGTCCTGACTTTC. It encodes CASSQRPGQGSGANVLTF.